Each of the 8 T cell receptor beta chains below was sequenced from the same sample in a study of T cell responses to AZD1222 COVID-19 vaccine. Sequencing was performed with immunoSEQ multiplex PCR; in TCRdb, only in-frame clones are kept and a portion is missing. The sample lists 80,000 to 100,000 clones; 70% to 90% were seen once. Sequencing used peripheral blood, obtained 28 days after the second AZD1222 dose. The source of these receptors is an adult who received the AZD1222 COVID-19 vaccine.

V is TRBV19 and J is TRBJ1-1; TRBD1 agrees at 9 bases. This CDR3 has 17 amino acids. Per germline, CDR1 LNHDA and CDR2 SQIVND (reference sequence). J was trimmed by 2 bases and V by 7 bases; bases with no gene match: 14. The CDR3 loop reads CASIPQTGGFLNTEAFF. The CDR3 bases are TGTGCCAGTATCCCCCAGACAGGGGGTTTTTTAAACACTGAAGCTTTCTTT.

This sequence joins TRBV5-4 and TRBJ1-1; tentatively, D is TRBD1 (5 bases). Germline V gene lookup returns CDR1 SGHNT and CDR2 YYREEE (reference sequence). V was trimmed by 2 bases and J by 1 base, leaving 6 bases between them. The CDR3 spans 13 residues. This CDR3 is CASSLGENTEAFF. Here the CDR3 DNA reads TGTGCCAGCAGCTTAGGGGAGAACACTGAAGCTTTCTTT.

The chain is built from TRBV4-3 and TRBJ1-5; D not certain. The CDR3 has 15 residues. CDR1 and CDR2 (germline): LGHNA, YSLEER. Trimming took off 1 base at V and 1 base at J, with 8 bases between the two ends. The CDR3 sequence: CASSQAWASNQPQHF. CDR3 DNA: TGCGCCAGCAGCCAAGCCTGGGCGAGCAATCAGCCCCAGCATTTT.

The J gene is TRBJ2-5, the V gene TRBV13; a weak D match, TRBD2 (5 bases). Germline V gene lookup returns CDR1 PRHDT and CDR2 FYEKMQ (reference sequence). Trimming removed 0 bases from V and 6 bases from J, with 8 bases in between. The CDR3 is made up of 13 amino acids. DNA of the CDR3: TGTGCCAGCAGCTTAGGTGGACTTAAGACCCAGTACTTC. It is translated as CASSLGGLKTQYF.

As DNA, the CDR3 is TGTGCCAGCAGTTTATGGCAGGGCAATGAGCAGTTCTTC. Translated: CASSLWQGNEQFF. The chain has TRBV27 and TRBJ2-1, with D maybe TRBD1 (5 bases). The CDR3 spans 13 residues. V was trimmed by 1 base and J by 6 bases, leaving 7 bases between them. CDR1 MNHEY and CDR2 SMNVEV come from the germline V gene (reference sequence).

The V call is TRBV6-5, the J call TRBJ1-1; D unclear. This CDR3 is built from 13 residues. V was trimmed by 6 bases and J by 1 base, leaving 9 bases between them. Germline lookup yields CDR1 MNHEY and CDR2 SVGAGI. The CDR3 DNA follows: TGTGCCAGCAGACGCCCACAGAACACTGAAGCTTTCTTT. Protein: CASRRPQNTEAFF.

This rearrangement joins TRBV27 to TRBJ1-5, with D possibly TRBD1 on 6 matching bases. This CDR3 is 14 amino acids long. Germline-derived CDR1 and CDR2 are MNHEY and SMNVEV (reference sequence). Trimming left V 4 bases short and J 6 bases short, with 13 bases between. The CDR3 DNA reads TGTGCCAGCAGTTCAGGGGTTAGGGTTCAGCCCCAGCATTTT. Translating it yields CASSSGVRVQPQHF.

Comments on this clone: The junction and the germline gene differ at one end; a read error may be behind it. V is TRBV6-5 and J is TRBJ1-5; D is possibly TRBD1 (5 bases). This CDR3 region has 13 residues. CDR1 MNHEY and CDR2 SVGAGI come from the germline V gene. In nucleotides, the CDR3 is TGTGCCAGCAGCGCCTATGACAGTCAGTCCCAGCATTTT. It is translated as CASSAYDSQSQHF.